This is a list of T cell receptor beta chains from one sample in a study of early T cells in non-severe SARS-CoV-2 infection. TCRdb redid the calling of the 5' RACE reads with MiXCR, one entry per CDR3 protein. Of about 26,000 distinct CDR3 sequences listed, about 4.8% are singletons. Sequencing used whole blood. These receptors were collected from an adult who was a healthcare worker with PCR-confirmed SARS-CoV-2 infection or an uninfected control (not recorded which). CDR3s include the opening cysteine and the closing phenylalanine or tryptophan. A D gene is named only where the DNA matches it firmly. Only part of the rows carry a size: once, few, many, or a class if the clone is expanded.

>many|TRBJ2-1|TRBV19|TRBD2
TGTGCCAGTAGCGGGGGGTCTCCTGAGCAGTTCTTC
CASSGGSPEQFF
>many|TRBJ2-5|TRBV11-2|TRBD2
TGTGCCAGCAGCTTAGCTACTAGCGGGCAAGAGACCCAGTACTTC
CASSLATSGQETQYF
>-|TRBJ2-2|TRBV19|-
TGTGCCAGTAACCCTGGACCGAACACCGGGGAGCTGTTTTTT
CASNPGPNTGELFF
>many|TRBJ2-3|TRBV28|TRBD2
TGTGCCACCGGACTAGCGGGGGAATGGGATACGCAGTATTTT
CATGLAGEWDTQYF
>few|TRBJ1-1|TRBV5-1|TRBD1
TGCGCCAGCAGCTACGGACAGGGGAACACTGAAGCTTTCTTT
CASSYGQGNTEAFF
>many|TRBJ2-2|TRBV7-2|-
TGTGCCAGCAGCTTAGCGTATAGACAGCTCAACACCGGGGAGCTGTTTTTT
CASSLAYRQLNTGELFF
>many|TRBJ1-1|TRBV7-2|TRBD1
TGTGCCAGCAGCGCGAGACAGGGAAGAACTGAAGCTTTCTTT
CASSARQGRTEAFF
>many|TRBJ2-3|TRBV7-2|-
TGTGCCAGCAGCTTAGCATTGCAGGAAAATACGCAGTATTTT
CASSLALQENTQYF
>many|TRBJ1-1|TRBV28|-
TGTGCCAGCAGTTTTATCCGGGACTCAAGTAACACTGAAGCTTTCTTT
CASSFIRDSSNTEAFF
>many|TRBJ1-5|TRBV6-1|TRBD1
TGTGCCAGCTCGGCAGGGGGGTATAGCAATCAGCCCCAGCATTTT
CASSAGGYSNQPQHF
>few|TRBJ2-5|TRBV29-1|-
TGCAGCGTTGTCCCAACAGGGTACCAAGAGACCCAGTACTTC
CSVVPTGYQETQYF